Listed below are T cell receptor beta chains from one sample, sequenced in a study of molecular identifiers for immune sequencing clone quantification. TCRdb re-analysed the PCR reads in MiXCR, keeping a single row per CDR3 protein. Here the sample spans 7,500 to 10,000 distinct CDR3 sequences, approximately 19% being singletons. Sequenced input: naive CD8+ T cells from blood, with Jurkat cell RNA spiked in. The receptor source for this set is a human donor in good health. Some libraries in this study had Jurkat cell RNA spiked in. Both conserved end residues are part of each CDR3. D genes are given only for firm matches. Expanded clones are given a class, and other clones once, few, many or no size at all.

>many|TRBV12-3/TRBV12-4|17|TRBJ1-6|NA
CASSFEVTGPYNSPLHF
TGTGCCAGCAGTTTTGAGGTGACAGGACCATATAATTCACCCCTCCACTTT
>many|TRBV27|15|TRBJ1-2|NA
CASSLLGGVNYGYTF
TGTGCCAGCAGTTTACTGGGGGGTGTGAACTATGGCTACACCTTC
>NA|TRBV20-1|15|TRBJ2-7|TRBD1
CSAPIQAGGAYEQYF
TGCAGTGCTCCGATTCAGGCAGGGGGTGCCTACGAGCAGTACTTC
>medium-sized|TRBV27|16|TRBJ2-3|NA
CASSPKLAWRADTQYF
TGTGCCAGCAGTCCCAAATTGGCCTGGAGGGCAGATACGCAGTATTTT
>many|TRBV5-8|14|TRBJ2-5|NA
CASSLKRNQETQYF
TGTGCCAGCAGCTTGAAAAGAAACCAAGAGACCCAGTACTTC
>medium-sized|TRBV27|13|TRBJ1-5|TRBD1
CASGDRGNQPQHF
TGTGCCAGCGGGGACAGAGGCAATCAGCCCCAGCATTTT
>medium-sized|TRBV28|14|TRBJ2-7|NA
CASSIGTVSYEQYF
TGTGCCAGCAGTATTGGGACTGTATCCTACGAGCAGTACTTC
>many|TRBV27|14|TRBJ2-2|NA
CATKRKPFDGELFF
TGTGCCACCAAGAGGAAACCGTTCGACGGGGAGCTGTTTTTT
>many|TRBV5-6|14|TRBJ1-6|NA
CASSLEVSNSPLHF
TGTGCCAGCAGCTTGGAGGTCAGTAATTCACCCCTCCACTTT
>many|TRBV19|13|TRBJ2-7|NA
CASSVRLATEQYF
TGTGCCAGTAGTGTCCGACTGGCGACCGAGCAGTACTTC
>medium-sized|TRBV30|11|TRBJ1-1|NA
CAWRLTVEAFF
TGTGCCTGGAGGCTGACAGTTGAAGCTTTCTTT
>medium-sized|TRBV2|12|TRBJ2-7|NA
CASSEETYEQYF
TGTGCCAGCAGTGAGGAGACGTACGAGCAGTACTTC
>medium-sized|TRBV28|14|TRBJ1-1|NA
CASSLSRAGTEAFF
TGTGCCAGCAGTTTGTCCAGGGCTGGCACTGAAGCTTTCTTT
>many|TRBV5-1|15|TRBJ2-2|NA
CASSLTDWRTGELFF
TGCGCCAGCAGCTTGACAGATTGGCGGACCGGGGAGCTGTTTTTT
>many|TRBV6-5|15|TRBJ2-7|NA
CASRTNTGLGYEQYF
TGTGCCAGCAGGACAAACACAGGGCTGGGATACGAGCAGTACTTC
>many|TRBV7-9|15|TRBJ2-7|TRBD1
CASSIGQGEAYEQYF
TGTGCCAGCAGCATTGGACAGGGGGAGGCTTACGAGCAGTACTTC
>NA|TRBV28|18|TRBJ2-3|TRBD2
CASSPSTPLAGVADAQYF
TGCGCCAGCAGCCCTTCGACCCCACTAGCGGGAGTCGCAGATGCGCAGTATTTT
>once|TRBV5-4|17|TRBJ2-7|NA
CASSLAVLEAGSYVQYF
TGTGCCAGCAGCTTGGCGGTTTTGGAGGCCGGCTCCTACGTGCAGTACTTC
>many|TRBV4-2|15|TRBJ2-7|NA
CASSQELDSSYEQYF
TGTGCCAGCAGCCAAGAGTTGGACAGTTCCTACGAGCAGTACTTC
>NA|TRBV7-2|14|TRBJ2-3|NA
CASSLAWGPDTQYF
TGTGCCAGCAGCTTAGCGTGGGGGCCGGATACGCAGTATTTT
>many|TRBV6-2/TRBV6-3|10|TRBJ2-7|NA
CASRTYEQYF
TGTGCCAGCAGGACTTACGAGCAGTACTTC
>medium-sized|TRBV12-3/TRBV12-4|16|TRBJ2-3|TRBD2
CASTQRTSGGTDTQYF
TGTGCCAGCACCCAGCGGACTAGCGGGGGCACAGATACGCAGTATTTT
>NA|TRBV9|14|TRBJ2-3|NA
CASSVGGVTDTQYF
TGTGCCAGCAGCGTAGGTGGCGTAACAGATACGCAGTATTTT
>once|TRBV28|13|TRBJ2-2|NA
CASSPTQGGELFF
TGTGCCAGCAGCCCCACTCAGGGGGGGGAGCTGTTTTTT
>medium-sized|TRBV14|15|TRBJ2-3|TRBD1
CASSLWDRVTDTQYF
TGTGCCAGCAGCTTATGGGACAGGGTCACAGATACGCAGTATTTT
>many|TRBV10-3|15|TRBJ2-7|NA
CAISESAQDDYEQYF
TGTGCCATCAGTGAGTCGGCCCAGGATGACTACGAGCAGTACTTC
>many|TRBV6-2/TRBV6-3|12|TRBJ2-5|NA
CASSYIPETQYF
TGTGCCAGCAGCTATATCCCCGAGACCCAGTACTTC
>NA|TRBV12-3/TRBV12-4|13|TRBJ2-5|NA
CASRAAAQETQYF
TGTGCCAGCAGGGCCGCGGCGCAAGAGACCCAGTACTTC
>medium-sized|TRBV20-1|13|TRBJ1-1|NA
CSARDPQNTEAFF
TGCAGTGCGCGAGACCCCCAGAACACTGAAGCTTTCTTT
>many|TRBV9|16|TRBJ2-1|NA
CASSPNGQGSYNEQFF
TGTGCCAGCAGCCCCAACGGTCAGGGCTCCTACAATGAGCAGTTCTTC
>medium-sized|TRBV7-6|20|TRBJ2-3|TRBD2
CASSPTPQRGGVFFPDTQYF
TGTGCCAGCAGCCCAACTCCCCAACGGGGGGGCGTGTTTTTCCCAGATACGCAGTATTTT
>NA|TRBV12-3/TRBV12-4|13|TRBJ2-2|NA
CASSPRAGGELFF
TGTGCCAGCAGCCCGAGGGCTGGCGGGGAGCTGTTTTTT
>medium-sized|TRBV28|15|TRBJ2-3|NA
CASNPKRRSTDTQYF
TGTGCCAGCAACCCTAAACGGCGGAGCACAGATACGCAGTATTTT
>NA|TRBV19|13|TRBJ1-5|TRBD1
CASWGQNNQPQHF
TGTGCCAGTTGGGGACAGAACAATCAGCCCCAGCATTTT
>medium-sized|TRBV4-3|15|TRBJ2-7|NA
CASSQEGGVPYEQYF
TGCGCCAGCAGCCAAGAGGGGGGAGTCCCCTACGAGCAGTACTTC
>many|TRBV19|15|TRBJ1-4|TRBD1
CASSIRQGTNEKLFF
TGTGCCAGTAGTATTCGACAGGGAACTAATGAAAAACTGTTTTTT
>many|TRBV19|14|TRBJ2-6|NA
CAGSAPPGANVLTF
TGTGCCGGTAGCGCCCCACCTGGGGCCAACGTCCTGACTTTC
>medium-sized|TRBV20-1|15|TRBJ2-7|TRBD2
CSARDRDYVSYEQYF
TGCAGTGCTAGAGATAGGGACTATGTCTCCTACGAGCAGTACTTC
>medium-sized|TRBV7-2|13|TRBJ2-7|TRBD2
CASSHALAGFEYF
TGTGCCAGCAGCCATGCGCTAGCGGGATTTGAGTACTTC
>many|TRBV27|16|TRBJ2-4|NA
CASRPISNLRGDIQYF
TGTGCCAGCAGGCCCATATCAAACCTACGGGGCGACATTCAGTACTTC
>many|TRBV18|16|TRBJ1-5|TRBD1
CASSPWDSNSNQPQHF
TGTGCCAGCTCACCCTGGGACAGCAATAGCAATCAGCCCCAGCATTTT
>medium-sized|TRBV7-9|16|TRBJ2-5|NA
CASSPSGAIGQETQYF
TGTGCCAGCAGCCCAAGCGGAGCGATTGGCCAAGAGACCCAGTACTTC
>many|TRBV7-9|12|TRBJ2-1|NA
CASSIQYNEQFF
TGTGCCAGCAGCATCCAGTACAATGAGCAGTTCTTC
>many|TRBV9|16|TRBJ2-1|TRBD2
CASSPVDGGSYNEQFF
TGTGCCAGCAGCCCAGTGGACGGGGGGTCCTACAATGAGCAGTTCTTC
>many|TRBV10-3|15|TRBJ2-1|NA
CAISRPSDSHNEQFF
TGTGCCATCAGCCGACCTTCGGACAGTCACAATGAGCAGTTCTTC
>many|TRBV19|14|TRBJ2-5|NA
CASSNPQLQETQYF
TGTGCCAGTAGTAATCCGCAGCTCCAAGAGACCCAGTACTTC